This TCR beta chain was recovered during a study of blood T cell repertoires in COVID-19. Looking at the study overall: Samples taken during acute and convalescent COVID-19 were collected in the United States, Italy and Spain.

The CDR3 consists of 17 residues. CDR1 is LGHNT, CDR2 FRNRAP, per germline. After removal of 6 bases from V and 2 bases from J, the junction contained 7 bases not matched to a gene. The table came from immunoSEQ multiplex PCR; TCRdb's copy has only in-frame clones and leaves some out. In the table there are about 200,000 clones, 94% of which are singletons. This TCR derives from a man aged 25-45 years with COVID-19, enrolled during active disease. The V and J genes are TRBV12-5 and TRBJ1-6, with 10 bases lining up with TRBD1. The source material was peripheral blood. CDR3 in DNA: TGTGCTAGTGGCCGACAGGGGGCCTGGACCTATAATTCACCCCTCCACTTT. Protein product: CASGRQGAWTYNSPLHF.